This is a list of T cell receptor beta chains from one sample in a study of shared clonotypes between healthy human individuals. The protocol was immunoSEQ multiplex PCR, while the TCRdb copy is restricted to in-frame clones and leaves out a portion. The sample includes around 1.5 million clones, 95% to 99% of them seen just once. The source material was naive CD4+ T cells sorted from blood. Source of these receptors: a young man in good health. Each CDR3 is given with its conserved first and last residue. D genes are given only for firm matches. Some rows mark clone size as missing; the rest say once, few, many or name a class of expanded clone.

cdr3_aa,cdr3_nt,v_call,cdr3_length,d_call,clone_size,j_call
CATRERAGAYNEQFF,TGTGCCACCAGGGAACGGGCGGGGGCCTACAATGAGCAGTTCTTC,TRBV5-4,15,TRBD2,once,TRBJ2-1
CASSLGGSGANVLTF,TGTGCCAGCAGCTTGGGGGGTTCTGGGGCCAACGTCCTGACTTTC,TRBV5-4,15,.,.,TRBJ2-6
CASSQNKTATSGRIYEQFF,TGTGCCAGCAGCCAGAATAAGACCGCTACTAGCGGGAGGATCTATGAGCAGTTCTTC,TRBV7-9,19,TRBD2,.,TRBJ2-1
CATSRDQPTKDTEAFF,TGTGCCACCAGCAGAGATCAGCCCACCAAGGACACTGAAGCTTTCTTT,TRBV15,16,.,.,TRBJ1-1
CASRRTLAGNQPQHF,TGTGCCAGCAGGCGGACGCTCGCCGGCAATCAGCCCCAGCATTTT,TRBV6-5,15,.,.,TRBJ1-5
CASSVRTANYGYTF,TGTGCCAGCAGTGTTAGAACAGCTAACTATGGCTACACCTTC,TRBV2,14,.,.,TRBJ1-2
CASGLGLTIVATNEKLFF,TGTGCCAGCGGTCTTGGGCTAACGATCGTTGCAACTAATGAAAAACTGTTTTTT,TRBV2,18,.,.,TRBJ1-4
CASSFGALTGELFF,TGTGCCAGCAGCTTCGGGGCACTTACCGGGGAGCTGTTTTTT,TRBV7-9,14,.,.,TRBJ2-2
CASSRQGVTYEQYF,TGCGCCAGCAGCCGACAGGGGGTGACCTACGAGCAGTACTTC,TRBV5-1,14,TRBD1,.,TRBJ2-7
CASSIGGLEQFF,TGTGCCAGTAGTATTGGGGGGCTTGAGCAGTTCTTC,TRBV19,12,.,.,TRBJ2-1
CASSFGPNTEAFF,TGTGCCAGCAGCTTCGGACCTAACACTGAAGCTTTCTTT,TRBV5-8,13,.,.,TRBJ1-1
CASSQETNRRGNTEAFF,TGTGCCAGCAGCCAGGAAACCAACAGGCGCGGGAACACTGAAGCTTTCTTT,TRBV4-2,17,.,.,TRBJ1-1
CASSLGRGADTQYF,TGTGCCAGCAGCTTAGGCAGGGGTGCAGATACGCAGTATTTT,TRBV5-4,14,.,.,TRBJ2-3
CASSLLTSGPTGELFF,TGTGCCAGCAGCTTACTAACTAGCGGGCCGACCGGGGAGCTGTTTTTT,TRBV11-2,16,TRBD2,.,TRBJ2-2
CASSATQGDYGYTF,TGTGCCAGCAGCGCGACGCAGGGAGACTATGGCTACACCTTC,TRBV9,14,.,.,TRBJ1-2
CASSRNPASYEQYF,TGCGCCAGCAGTAGGAACCCCGCGTCCTACGAGCAGTACTTC,TRBV10-2,14,.,.,TRBJ2-7
CASSVRESVGGYTF,TGTGCCAGTAGTGTCCGTGAATCCGTAGGTGGCTACACCTTC,TRBV19,14,.,.,TRBJ1-2
CASTSQGPAEPQHF,TGTGCCAGTACTTCCCAGGGGCCGGCGGAGCCCCAGCATTTT,TRBV19,14,.,.,TRBJ1-5
CASSPGWAPGPEAAYEQYF,TGTGCCAGCAGCCCAGGATGGGCCCCGGGGCCGGAAGCAGCCTACGAGCAGTACTTC,TRBV5-8,19,.,.,TRBJ2-7
CASSLVSGGGAGQPQHF,TGTGCCAGCAGCTTAGTCTCGGGAGGGGGGGCTGGTCAGCCCCAGCATTTT,TRBV7-9,17,.,.,TRBJ1-5
CATSRELHSNQPQHF,TGTGCCACCAGCAGAGAGCTCCATAGCAATCAGCCCCAGCATTTT,TRBV15,15,.,.,TRBJ1-5
CASSLEGPDTQYF,TGTGCCAGCAGCTTAGAGGGCCCAGATACGCAGTATTTT,TRBV7-9,13,.,.,TRBJ2-3
CASSLVGGTNTGELFF,TGTGCCAGCAGCTTAGTGGGCGGGACTAACACCGGGGAGCTGTTTTTT,TRBV7-2,16,.,.,TRBJ2-2
CASSPWTGLYF,TGTGCCAGCAGCCCCTGGACAGGACTTTACTTC,TRBV7-9,11,TRBD1,.,TRBJ2-7
CASRMTGSTDTQYF,TGTGCCAGCCGAATGACAGGGAGCACAGATACGCAGTATTTT,TRBV6-5,14,TRBD1,.,TRBJ2-3
CASSETAESSLTGELFF,TGTGCCAGCAGTGAAACGGCGGAGTCTAGCCTCACCGGGGAGCTGTTTTTT,TRBV6-1,17,.,.,TRBJ2-2
CATSGQIGDIQYF,TGTGCCACCAGTGGGCAAATAGGGGACATTCAGTACTTC,TRBV15,13,.,once,TRBJ2-4
CASSVRPERSWGRETGELFF,TGTGCCAGCAGCGTACGACCCGAAAGGAGTTGGGGGAGAGAGACCGGGGAGCTGTTTTTT,TRBV9,20,.,.,TRBJ2-2
CASSRSPGQGVVEQYF,TGTGCCAGCAGCCGGTCCCCGGGACAGGGGGTTGTCGAGCAGTACTTC,TRBV7-6,16,TRBD1,.,TRBJ2-7